A selection of T cell receptor beta chains follows, all from one sample in a study of tumor and adjacent non-tumor tissue in lung cancer. One entry per CDR3 protein results from TCRdb running MiXCR on the multiplex PCR reads. The repertoire consists of about 200,000 distinct CDR3 sequences, with 60% to 75% occurring once and the leading ten covering 25%. Sequences were obtained from lung tumor tissue. The origin of the receptors is a man between 60 and 75 years old with non-small cell lung cancer. CDR3s include the opening cysteine and the closing phenylalanine or tryptophan. A D gene is named only where the DNA matches it firmly. Not all rows give a size; the values are once, few, many and, for expanded clones, a class.

v_gene	j_gene	d_gene	abundance	CDR3nt	CDR3aa
TRBV20-1	TRBJ2-7	TRBD2	-	TGCAGTACTAGAACTAGCGGGAAAACCTACGAGCAGTACTTC	CSTRTSGKTYEQYF
TRBV6-5	TRBJ2-1	-	-	TGTGCCAGCAGTTATGACCCATCAACCCATGAGCCGTTCTTC	CASSYDPSTHEPFF
TRBV11-3	TRBJ2-7	-	-	TGTGCCAGCAGCGTGGGCGGGATGTCTTACGAGCAGTACTTC	CASSVGGMSYEQYF
TRBV11-1	TRBJ2-3	TRBD2	many	TGTGCCAGCAGCCTAGGGGGTAGCGGGAGGACAGATACGCAGTATTTT	CASSLGGSGRTDTQYF
TRBV6-1	TRBJ1-1	-	-	TGTGCCAGCAGCATGGGACCGGGCGAGAACACTGAAGCTTTCTTT	CASSMGPGENTEAFF
TRBV6-5	TRBJ2-2	TRBD1	-	TGTGCCAGCAGCTTCCAAAGGCAGGGGGCCGGGGAGCTGTTTTTT	CASSFQRQGAGELFF
TRBV11-2	TRBJ2-5	-	-	TGTACCAGCAGCTCCATAATGCGGGGGCCAAAGGAGACCCAGTACTTC	CTSSSIMRGPKETQYF
TRBV7-9	TRBJ2-5	-	-	TGTGCCAGCAGATTGGACGGCGCGCAAGAGACCCAGTACTTC	CASRLDGAQETQYF
TRBV4-2	TRBJ1-6	-	-	TGTGCCGGCAGCCAAGAACGGGGGGGTGGCTCACCCCTCCACTTT	CAGSQERGGGSPLHF
TRBV6-2/TRBV6-3	TRBJ2-1	TRBD2	-	TGTGCCAGCAGTTACCCTACGGGGATGGTAGCGGGAAGAGGGCATGAACAGTCCTTC	CASSYPTGMVAGRGHEQSF
TRBV6-2/TRBV6-3	TRBJ1-5	-	once	TGTGCCAACAGTACACTTCAGGGGAATCAGCCCCAGCATTTT	CANSTLQGNQPQHF
TRBV20-1	TRBJ2-7	-	many	TGCAGTGCCACCGGGACGGGTTCCTACGAGCAGTACTTC	CSATGTGSYEQYF
TRBV6-1	TRBJ2-7	TRBD1	many	TGTGCCAGCGAGAAGGGGGACAGCTCCTACGAGCAGTACTTC	CASEKGDSSYEQYF
TRBV6-6	TRBJ1-1	TRBD1	-	TGTGCCAACCTTGACAGGGTAGGGAACACTGAAGCTTTCTTT	CANLDRVGNTEAFF
TRBV12-3/TRBV12-4	TRBJ1-1	TRBD1	once	TGTGTCAGCAGCCCAAGGGTACAGGGGGTTTCGAACACTGAAGTTTTCTTT	CVSSPRVQGVSNTEVFF
TRBV4-1	TRBJ1-3	-	-	TGCACCAGCAGCCAAGATCTTTCACGGTCTTGGAGCGCTGGAGACACCACATATTTT	CTSSQDLSRSWSAGDTTYF
TRBV12-3/TRBV12-4	TRBJ1-4	TRBD1	many	TGTGCCAGCAGTCGGGACAGGGGGTCGGCTAATGAAAAACTGTTTTTT	CASSRDRGSANEKLFF
TRBV5-6	TRBJ2-7	-	once	TGTCCCAGCAGGGCTAGCTCCTACGAGCAGTACTTC	CPSRASSYEQYF
TRBV29-1	TRBJ1-1	-	-	TGCAGCGTTGAGGATGGGTCCGCTGAAGCTTTCTTT	CSVEDGSAEAFF
TRBV7-9	TRBJ2-2	TRBD1	-	TGTGCCAGCAGCTCCCTGGCCGGGACAGGGACTAACACCGGGGAGCTGTTTTTT	CASSSLAGTGTNTGELFF
TRBV13	TRBJ1-1	TRBD1	many	TGTGCCAGCAGCCGCGACAGGGACACTGAAGCTTTCTTT	CASSRDRDTEAFF
TRBV5-5	TRBJ1-3	-	many	TGTGCCAGCAGCTTGTCGACAGGTTCCTCTGGAAACACCATATATTTT	CASSLSTGSSGNTIYF
TRBV5-4	TRBJ1-2	-	-	TGTGCCAGCAGCCGCCCGGGTCAGCTTGACGGCTACACCTTC	CASSRPGQLDGYTF
TRBV11-2	TRBJ2-5	TRBD1	once	TGTGTCAGCGGCTCTACAGGGGAAGAGGCCCAGTACTTC	CVSGSTGEEAQYF
TRBV11-2	TRBJ2-2	TRBD2	few	TGTGCCAGCAACGTTCCGATGGGTTTAGCGGGAGCCGGGGAGCTGTTTTTT	CASNVPMGLAGAGELFF
TRBV4-1	TRBJ2-2	-	many	TGCGCCAGCAGCCAAGGGAGGGCGAACACCGGGGAGCTGTTTTTT	CASSQGRANTGELFF
TRBV13	TRBJ2-7	-	-	TGTGCCAGCAGCTTAGAGGGTAACTACGAGCAGTACTTC	CASSLEGNYEQYF
TRBV5-6	TRBJ1-1	TRBD1	-	TGTGCCAACAGCTACAGGGGGGCGAACACTGAAGATTTCTTT	CANSYRGANTEDFF
TRBV11-2	TRBJ1-4	-	-	TGTACCAGCAGCTCACCGATGAGGGAAGAAATACTGTTTTTT	CTSSSPMREEILFF
TRBV28	TRBJ2-3	-	-	TGTGCCAGCAGTTCGTCCGCCTTGGAGAAAGCAGATATGCAGTATTTT	CASSSSALEKADMQYF
TRBV11-2	TRBJ2-5	TRBD2	many	TGTGCCAGCAGCCGGAGACTAGCGGGACAAGAGACCCAGTACTTC	CASSRRLAGQETQYF
TRBV29-1	TRBJ1-1	-	-	TGTAGCGTCCGACCGGGGGCCACTGGAGCTTTCTTT	CSVRPGATGAFF
TRBV4-3	TRBJ2-6	-	-	TGCGCCAGCAGCCAAGAGACGGTGTCTGGGACCAACGTCCCGACTTTC	CASSQETVSGTNVPTF
TRBV11-3	TRBJ1-2	TRBD1	large	TGTGCCAGCAGCTCGGGACAGTATGGCTACACCTTC	CASSSGQYGYTF
TRBV29-1	TRBJ2-1	-	many	TGCAGCGTTGGAGGGGGTGAAGGGATGCTGACAGTTCCGTTCTTC	CSVGGGEGMLTVPFF
TRBV28	TRBJ2-3	-	-	TGTGCCAGCTCCTCTGCAGTGGCGGGTTACACAGATACGCAGTATTTT	CASSSAVAGYTDTQYF
TRBV10-1	TRBJ2-7	TRBD2	-	TGCACCAGCAGACCAGCGGGAGGGCCCTACGAGCAGTACTTC	CTSRPAGGPYEQYF
TRBV5-4	TRBJ1-1	TRBD1	-	TGTGCCAGCAGCTTGCAAGGGGGCAATGGAGCTTTCTTT	CASSLQGGNGAFF
TRBV11-3	TRBJ2-5	-	-	TGTGCCAGCAGCTTAATACAGGGCCAAGAGACTCAGTACTTC	CASSLIQGQETQYF
TRBV20-1	TRBJ2-7	-	-	TGCAGTGTTAGGCAGTCCACCTACGAGCAGTACTTC	CSVRQSTYEQYF
TRBV11-2	TRBJ1-1	-	-	TGTGCCAGCAGCTTAGTCGGGAGGGTCACAGGAGCTTTCTTT	CASSLVGRVTGAFF
TRBV4-2	TRBJ2-5	TRBD1	-	TGTGCCTGCAGTGTTGGACAGGGTTTAGAGACCCAGTACTTC	CACSVGQGLETQYF
TRBV20-1	TRBJ2-5	-	-	TGCAGTGTCCCGACAGTTTGGGCGGAGGGGGTACAAGAGACCCAGTACTTC	CSVPTVWAEGVQETQYF
TRBV20-1	TRBJ1-1	-	-	TGCAGTGCTAGGGGCGGGTACGTTGAAGCTTTCTTT	CSARGGYVEAFF
TRBV11-2	TRBJ2-1	TRBD1	few	TGTGACAGCAGCTTAGGGACAGGGAACACTGAGCAGTTCTTC	CDSSLGTGNTEQFF
TRBV29-1	TRBJ1-1	-	-	TGCGGCGTTAAAAGTGGATCCGCTGAAGCTTTCTTT	CGVKSGSAEAFF